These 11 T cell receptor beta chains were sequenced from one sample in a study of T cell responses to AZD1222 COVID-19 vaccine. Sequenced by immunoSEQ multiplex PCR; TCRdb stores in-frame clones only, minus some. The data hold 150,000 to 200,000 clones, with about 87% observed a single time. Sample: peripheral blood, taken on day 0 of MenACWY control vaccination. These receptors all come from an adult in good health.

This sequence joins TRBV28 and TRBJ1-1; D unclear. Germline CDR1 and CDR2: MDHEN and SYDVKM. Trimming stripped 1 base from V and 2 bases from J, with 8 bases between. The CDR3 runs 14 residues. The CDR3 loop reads CASSLFDGNTEAFF. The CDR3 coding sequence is TGTGCCAGCAGTTTATTTGACGGAAACACTGAAGCTTTCTTT. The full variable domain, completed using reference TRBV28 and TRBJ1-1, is DVKVTQSSRYLVKRTGEKVFLECVQDMDHENMFWYRQDPGLGLRLIYFSYDVKMKEKGDIPEGYSVSREKKERFSLILESASTNQTSMYLCASSLFDGNTEAFFGQGTRLTVV.

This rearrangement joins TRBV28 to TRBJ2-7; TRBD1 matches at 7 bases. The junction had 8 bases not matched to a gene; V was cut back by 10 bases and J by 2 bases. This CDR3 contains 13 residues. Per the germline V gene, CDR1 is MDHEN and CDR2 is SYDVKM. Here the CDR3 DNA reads TGTGCCACTCGGGACAGCGCAACCTACGAGCAGTACTTC. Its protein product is CATRDSATYEQYF. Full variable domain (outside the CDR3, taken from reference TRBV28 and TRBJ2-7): DVKVTQSSRYLVKRTGEKVFLECVQDMDHENMFWYRQDPGLGLRLIYFSYDVKMKEKGDIPEGYSVSREKKERFSLILESASTNQTSMYLCATRDSATYEQYFGPGTRLTVT.

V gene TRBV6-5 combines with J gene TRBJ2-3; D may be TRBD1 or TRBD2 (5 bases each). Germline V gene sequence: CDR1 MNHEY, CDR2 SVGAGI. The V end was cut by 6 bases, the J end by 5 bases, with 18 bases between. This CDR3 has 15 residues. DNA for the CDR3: TGTGCCAGCAGAAGCTGGGACGGTAATTTAGATACGCAGTATTTT. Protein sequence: CASRSWDGNLDTQYF.

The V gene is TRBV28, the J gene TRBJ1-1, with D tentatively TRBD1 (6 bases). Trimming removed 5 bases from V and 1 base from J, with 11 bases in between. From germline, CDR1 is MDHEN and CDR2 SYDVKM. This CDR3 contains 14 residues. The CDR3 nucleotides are TGTGCCAGCAGTCGCCAACAGGGGAACACTGAAGCTTTCTTT. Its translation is CASSRQQGNTEAFF.

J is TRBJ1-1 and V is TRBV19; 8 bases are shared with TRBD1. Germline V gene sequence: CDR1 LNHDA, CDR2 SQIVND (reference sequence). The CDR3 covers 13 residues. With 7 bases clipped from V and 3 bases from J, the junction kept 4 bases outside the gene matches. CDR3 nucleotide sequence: TGTGCCAGTAAGCAGGGGGCGGACACTGAAGCTTTCTTT. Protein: CASKQGADTEAFF.

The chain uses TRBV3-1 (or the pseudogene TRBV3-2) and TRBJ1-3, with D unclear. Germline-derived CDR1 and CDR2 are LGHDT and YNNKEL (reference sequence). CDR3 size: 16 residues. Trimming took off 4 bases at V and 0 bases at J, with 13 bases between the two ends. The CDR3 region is CASSPTEFSSGNTIYF. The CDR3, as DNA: TGTGCCAGCAGCCCCACGGAATTCTCCTCTGGAAACACCATATATTTT.

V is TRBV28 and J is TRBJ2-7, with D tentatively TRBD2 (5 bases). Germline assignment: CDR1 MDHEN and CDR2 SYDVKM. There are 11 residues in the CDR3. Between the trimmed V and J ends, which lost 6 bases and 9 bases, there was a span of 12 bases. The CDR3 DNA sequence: TGTGCCAGCAGCCCAGGCGGGTGGCAGTACTTC. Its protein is CASSPGGWQYF.

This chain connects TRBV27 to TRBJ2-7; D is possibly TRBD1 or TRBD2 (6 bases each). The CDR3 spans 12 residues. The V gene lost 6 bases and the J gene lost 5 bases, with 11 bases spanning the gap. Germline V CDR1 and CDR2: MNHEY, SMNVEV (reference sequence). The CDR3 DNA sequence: TGTGCCAGCAGCATAAGGGGGGACGAGCAGTACTTC. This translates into CASSIRGDEQYF.

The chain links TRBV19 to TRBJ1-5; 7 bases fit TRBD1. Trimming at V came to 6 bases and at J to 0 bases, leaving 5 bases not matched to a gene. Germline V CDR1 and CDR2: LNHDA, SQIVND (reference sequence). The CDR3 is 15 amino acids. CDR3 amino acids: CASRLDRYSNQPQHF. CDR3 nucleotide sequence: TGTGCCAGTAGGTTGGACAGGTATAGCAATCAGCCCCAGCATTTT.

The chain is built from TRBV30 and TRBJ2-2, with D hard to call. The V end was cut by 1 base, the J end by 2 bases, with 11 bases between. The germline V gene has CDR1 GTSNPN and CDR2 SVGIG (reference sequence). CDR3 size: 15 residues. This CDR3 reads CAWSEIADNTGELFF. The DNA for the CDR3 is TGTGCCTGGAGTGAAATAGCTGATAACACCGGGGAGCTGTTTTTT.

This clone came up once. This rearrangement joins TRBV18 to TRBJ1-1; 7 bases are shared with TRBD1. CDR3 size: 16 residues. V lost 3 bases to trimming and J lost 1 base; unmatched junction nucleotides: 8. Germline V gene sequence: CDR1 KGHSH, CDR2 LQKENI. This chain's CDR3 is CASSPIRTGANTEAFF. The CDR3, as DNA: TGTGCCAGCTCACCCATCAGGACAGGTGCGAACACTGAAGCTTTCTTT.